This is a list of T cell receptor beta chains from one sample in a study of control samples from healthy donors and cancer patients. TCRdb's table, derived via immunoSEQ multiplex PCR, lists solely in-frame clones and lacks some. The sample yields some 120,000 clones, more than 85% seen once. Sequenced: PBMCs. Receptors were obtained from a middle-aged man with head and neck cancer. Both conserved end residues are part of each CDR3. Each record gives: J gene, V gene, D gene, clone size, CDR3 DNA, CDR3 protein. The D gene is left open where the match is weak. Not every row has a clone size; where given, it reads once, few, many or a size class.

TRBJ2-3,TRBV28,TRBD2,once,TGTGCCAGCAGTTCGGGGGGGCCTAGCGCAGATACGCAGTATTTT,CASSSGGPSADTQYF
TRBJ1-5,TRBV7-6,TRBD1,NA,TGTGCCAGCAGCTTGGGGGACAGTAGCAATCAGCCCCAGCATTTT,CASSLGDSSNQPQHF
TRBJ2-5,TRBV11-2,TRBD1,NA,TGTGCCAGCAGCCGTCCCGGGACAGGGGTCAGGACCCAGTACTTC,CASSRPGTGVRTQYF
TRBJ1-2,TRBV3-1/TRBV3-2,NA,NA,TGTGCCAGCAGCCAAGCTTCAGGCGGAGGCTATGGCTACACCTTC,CASSQASGGGYGYTF
TRBJ2-3,TRBV2,TRBD1,NA,TGTGCCAGCGGCCCGAGAACAGGGGGGTTGACAGATACGCAGTATTTT,CASGPRTGGLTDTQYF
TRBJ2-2,TRBV6-2/TRBV6-3,TRBD2,NA,TGTGCCAGCAGTTACTCTGGCGGGGGGGCGGCCGGGGAGCTGTTTTTT,CASSYSGGGAAGELFF
TRBJ1-2,TRBV5-1,NA,NA,TGCGCCAGCAGCTTGGCGGCCACGTACTATGGCTACACCTTC,CASSLAATYYGYTF
TRBJ1-4,TRBV18,NA,NA,TGTGCCAGCGCCACCCTAAACCGACAGTCCGGAGATGAAAAACTGTTTTTT,CASATLNRQSGDEKLFF
TRBJ1-3,TRBV5-5,NA,NA,TGTGCCAGCAGCTTGGAGTTGAGGGGCCTCTCCGGAAACACCATATATTTT,CASSLELRGLSGNTIYF
TRBJ2-3,TRBV25-1,NA,NA,TGTGCCAGCAGTCGGGCGGGGTCGGGCACAGATACGCAGTATTTT,CASSRAGSGTDTQYF
TRBJ1-5,TRBV4-2,NA,NA,TGTGCCAGCAGCCAAGGTGGCAGGGTCGGTCAGCCCCAGCATTTT,CASSQGGRVGQPQHF
TRBJ2-7,TRBV7-2,NA,NA,TGTGCCAGCAGCTTTGGGCAGTCCTACGAGCAGTACTTC,CASSFGQSYEQYF
TRBJ1-3,TRBV6-5,NA,NA,TGTGCCAGCAGTTACTCGGGCAGTTCTGGAAACACCATATATTTT,CASSYSGSSGNTIYF
TRBJ2-7,TRBV7-8,NA,NA,TGTGCCAGCAGCTCCCCTTTAAGGGGGATCAACGAGCAGTACTTC,CASSSPLRGINEQYF
TRBJ1-3,TRBV13,NA,NA,TGTGCCAGCAGCTTAGGGGGGCAGGTCTACGGAAACACCATATATTTT,CASSLGGQVYGNTIYF
TRBJ1-5,TRBV30,NA,NA,TGTGCCTGGAGTCCCGGAGGAAATCAGCCCCAGCATTTT,CAWSPGGNQPQHF
TRBJ1-1,TRBV5-8,NA,few,TGTGCCAGCAGCTTGGGGAGTTGGACTGAAGCTTTCTTT,CASSLGSWTEAFF
TRBJ1-2,TRBV10-3,TRBD1,NA,TGTGCCATCAGCGAGGGACAGGGGTCGGCCTACACCTTC,CAISEGQGSAYTF
TRBJ2-5,TRBV9,TRBD2,NA,TGTGCCAGCAGCCTTAGCGGGGGGCCCAAACTCCAAGAGACCCAGTACTTC,CASSLSGGPKLQETQYF
TRBJ2-3,TRBV24-1,NA,NA,TGTGCCACCAGTGATTTCGCAGACTCGCGCACAGATACGCAGTATTTT,CATSDFADSRTDTQYF
TRBJ1-2,TRBV30,TRBD1,NA,TGTGCCTGGAGCCGCGACAGGGCAAATGGCTACACCTTC,CAWSRDRANGYTF
TRBJ1-1,TRBV5-1,NA,NA,TGCGCCAGCAGTAAACAGGCAGCGATGACTGAAGCTTTCTTT,CASSKQAAMTEAFF
TRBJ1-2,TRBV25-1,NA,NA,TGTGCCAGCAGTGGACCGGGCCCTTCAAACTCCAGCGGCTACACCTTC,CASSGPGPSNSSGYTF
TRBJ2-1,TRBV2,TRBD1,NA,TGTGCCAGCAGCCGGACAGGGACGGGGAATGAGCAGTTCTTC,CASSRTGTGNEQFF
TRBJ2-5,TRBV4-3,NA,NA,TGCGCCAGCAGCCAAGAGGCCGCTGAGACCCAGTACTTC,CASSQEAAETQYF
TRBJ2-2,TRBV5-1,NA,NA,TGCGCCAGCAGCTGGGGTCCCCAGGGAGTGGACACCGGGGAGCTGTTTTTT,CASSWGPQGVDTGELFF
TRBJ1-1,TRBV12-3/TRBV12-4,NA,NA,TGTGCCAGCAGTTTAGGTACTGAAGCTTTCTTT,CASSLGTEAFF
TRBJ2-7,TRBV3-1/TRBV3-2,TRBD2,once,TGTGCCAGCAGCCTAGAACCGGGACTAGCGATGCACGAGCAGTACTTC,CASSLEPGLAMHEQYF
TRBJ2-3,TRBV7-3,TRBD2,NA,TGTGCCAGCAGCTTCGGCGGGGGGCGCACAGATACGCAGTATTTT,CASSFGGGRTDTQYF
TRBJ2-7,TRBV18,NA,NA,TGTGCCAGTTCCGACCCAACCTCCTACGAGCAGTACTTC,CASSDPTSYEQYF
TRBJ1-2,TRBV11-3,NA,NA,TGTGCCAGCAGCTTAGAGGCAGTACGCTATGGCAGATATGGCTACACCTTC,CASSLEAVRYGRYGYTF
TRBJ1-4,TRBV19,TRBD1,NA,TGTGCCAGTACCTCAGGGACAGGGCTTTCTACTAATGAAAAACTGTTTTTT,CASTSGTGLSTNEKLFF
TRBJ2-1,TRBV5-1,NA,NA,TGCGCCAGCAGACCTAACCAACTAGATGAGCAGTTCTTC,CASRPNQLDEQFF
TRBJ2-3,TRBV7-9,NA,NA,TGTGCCAGCAGCTTTCGACTGCTCCCTAGCACAGATACGCAGTATTTT,CASSFRLLPSTDTQYF
TRBJ1-3,TRBV7-9,NA,NA,TGTGCCAGCAGCTCGTTACGGGGGGCGGGAAACACCATATATTTT,CASSSLRGAGNTIYF
TRBJ2-7,TRBV7-2,NA,NA,TGTGCCAGCAGCCCATCCTTCGGGGAACCCTACGAGCAGTACTTC,CASSPSFGEPYEQYF
TRBJ2-5,TRBV12-3/TRBV12-4,NA,once,TGTGCCAGCAGGGGGAGGTGGCAAGAGACCCAGTACTTC,CASRGRWQETQYF
TRBJ2-5,TRBV5-1,NA,once,TGCGCCAGCGGGGGTCCTACTAGAGCGGAGACCCAGTACTTC,CASGGPTRAETQYF
TRBJ1-5,TRBV19,TRBD1,few,TGTGCCAGTAGTTGGGGACAGAACAATCAGCCCCAGCATTTT,CASSWGQNNQPQHF
TRBJ1-5,TRBV19,NA,NA,TGTGCCAGTAGTATGGGTACAGGGTATCCTGGCAATCAGCCCCAGCATTTT,CASSMGTGYPGNQPQHF
TRBJ1-5,TRBV24-1,TRBD1,NA,TGTGCCACCAGTGATTCTTGGACAGGGCGAGGGAATCAGCCCCAGCATTTT,CATSDSWTGRGNQPQHF
TRBJ2-3,TRBV7-2,NA,NA,TGTGCCAGCAGCTTATATGGGGGCACAGATACGCAGTATTTT,CASSLYGGTDTQYF
TRBJ2-5,TRBV5-4,NA,once,TGTGCCAGCAGCCCAGGGACCCTTCAAGAGACCCAGTACTTC,CASSPGTLQETQYF
TRBJ2-1,TRBV6-5,TRBD2,NA,TGTGCCAGCAGTTCTAGCGGGGATGTGAATGAGCAGTTCTTC,CASSSSGDVNEQFF
TRBJ2-5,TRBV12-5,NA,NA,TGTGCTAGTGGTTTCAGGGGCCACCAAGAGACCCAGTACTTC,CASGFRGHQETQYF
TRBJ1-2,TRBV7-8,TRBD1,NA,TGTGCCAGCAGCTTTAGGGACAGGTCGAGGGGCTACACCTTC,CASSFRDRSRGYTF
TRBJ2-3,TRBV6-6,TRBD2,NA,TGTGCCAGCAGTTACTCGGGGACTAGCGACCCGCAGTATTTT,CASSYSGTSDPQYF
TRBJ1-1,TRBV12-3/TRBV12-4,NA,NA,TGTGCCAGCAGTTTAGCGCGTTTCTCTGAAGCTTTCTTT,CASSLARFSEAFF
TRBJ2-7,TRBV29-1,NA,NA,TGCAGCGCCGGAGGCTCCGAGCAGTACTTC,CSAGGSEQYF
TRBJ2-5,TRBV28,NA,NA,TGTGCCAGCAGCCTGTCGGAGACCCAGTACTTC,CASSLSETQYF
TRBJ1-2,TRBV4-3,NA,NA,TGCGCCAGCAGCCAAGAGAGGGGGATATCCTATGGCTACACCTTC,CASSQERGISYGYTF
TRBJ1-2,TRBV19,TRBD1,NA,TGTGCCAGTAGTATGGACAGGCCAATCTATGGCTACACCTTC,CASSMDRPIYGYTF
TRBJ1-1,TRBV5-1,NA,NA,TGCGCCAGCAGCTCAGCCAAGAACACTGAAGCTTTCTTT,CASSSAKNTEAFF
TRBJ1-1,TRBV5-6,TRBD1,once,TGTGCCAGCAGCCATTCTCAGGGGGGCACTGAAGCTTTCTTT,CASSHSQGGTEAFF
TRBJ2-7,TRBV7-3,TRBD1,NA,TGTGCCAGCAGCGACAGGGGCGGCGAGCAGTACTTC,CASSDRGGEQYF